Given below is one T cell receptor beta chain in context. Antigen unknown. This entry comes from a study of blood T cells in healthy people across ages. Study-wide points: While age rose, TCR beta diversity per million T cells dropped in a roughly linear way.

The germline CDR1 and CDR2 sequences are LNHNV and YYDKDF (reference sequence). This CDR3 region has 15 residues. The use of a sample-barcoded 5' primer and a J-beta primer mix characterized a second PCR of roughly 7 to 12 cycles. TCRdb analysed the 5' RACE reads with MiXCR anew, one entry per CDR3 protein. The data contain more than 700,000 distinct CDR3 sequences, less than 60% of them singletons. This sequence joins TRBV15 and TRBJ2-5, with 9 bases fitting TRBD1. The end of the DNA fits TRBJ2-7 better, so the J call may be wrong. Sample: blood. The clonotype was recovered from a man older than 75 in good health. This chain's CDR3 is CATSRETGGINEQYF. CDR3 bases: TGTGCCACCAGCAGGGAGACAGGGGGAATCAACGAGCAGTACTTC.